The clone carrying this T cell receptor beta chain was recorded many times. Antigen specificity is unknown. As to time point: patch test 2, 6 weeks after DPC sensitization. Described treatment: therapeutic diphenylcyclopropenone sensitization with weekly scalp DPC. This sample is drawn from a study of human T cells and chemical hapten exposure. TCRdb processed the RACE reads anew with MiXCR; each CDR3 protein has one entry. The sample includes approximately 85,000 distinct CDR3 sequences, more than 8.5% of them seen just once. The CDR3 consists of 13 residues. CDR1 and CDR2 (germline): MNHEY, SVGEGT. V gave up 4 bases and J gave up 3 bases, with 7 bases separating them. Study-level points and caveats: Significantly more large CDR3 similarity clusters arose among expanded TCRs than among controls.

The sequence was collected from a woman aged 25 to 39 with alopecia areata. Some clones in this sample may be carry-over from other donors' samples. This chain connects TRBV6-2 or TRBV6-3 to TRBJ2-1; D gene ambiguous. The sequenced sample was whole blood, obtained in connection with sensitization to the hapten diphenylcyclopropenone (DPC). Here the CDR3 reads CASSFQDYNEQFF. For the CDR3, the DNA is TGTGCCAGCAGTTTCCAGGACTACAATGAGCAGTTCTTC.